Presented here are 8 T cell receptor beta chains from one specimen sequenced in a study of OX40 agonist ivuxolimab in advanced cancers. The assay was immunoSEQ multiplex PCR, and TCRdb's table has in-frame clones only and misses some. The sample includes 50,000 to 80,000 clones, roughly 86% of them seen just once. The specimen comprised CD4+ or CD8+ T cells sorted from blood, sampled in a trial of the OX40 agonist ivuxolimab. The receptors come from an adult with an advanced solid tumor such as melanoma, head and neck, liver or kidney cancer.

The genes are TRBV2 and TRBJ2-2, with a tentative D call TRBD1 (7 bases). The CDR3 has 15 amino acids. The V and J ends lost 6 bases and 4 bases respectively, with 15 bases between them. Germline CDR1 and CDR2: SNHLY and FYNNEI. The CDR3, as DNA: TGTGCCAGCAGCCGGGGGACAGTTAGCACCGGGGAGCTGTTTTTT. The encoded protein is CASSRGTVSTGELFF.

This clone was seen a handful of times. The rearrangement uses TRBV28 and TRBJ1-6; 7 bases are shared with TRBD1. CDR3 size: 14 residues. Trimming removed 4 bases from V and 14 bases from J; junction bases left unmatched: 11. Germline CDR1 reads MDHEN; CDR2 reads SYDVKM. CDR3 loop: CASSSPGTADSLHF. The CDR3 coding sequence is TGTGCCAGCAGTTCCCCCGGGACAGCGGATTCCCTCCACTTT.

The rearrangement joins TRBV10-3 to TRBJ2-7; no definite D call. There are 14 residues in the CDR3. CDR1 is ENHRY, CDR2 SYGVKD, per germline. Trimming stripped 5 bases from V and 2 bases from J, with 13 bases between. The CDR3 DNA reads TGTGCCATCAGTACCCCCGACCGAACCTACGAGCAGTACTTC. Its translation: CAISTPDRTYEQYF.

Here the CDR3 reads CASSSGGAPYEQYF. The CDR3 DNA sequence: TGTGCCAGCAGCTCAGGGGGCGCACCCTACGAGCAGTACTTC. The V gene is TRBV5-5, the J gene TRBJ2-7; TRBD1 aligns across 8 bases. Per the germline V gene, CDR1 is SGHKS and CDR2 is YYEKEE (reference sequence). The CDR3 covers 14 residues. J lost 2 bases, V lost 3 bases, and 4 bases had no gene match.

J is TRBJ2-2 and V is TRBV11-3; 11 bases are shared with TRBD1. V gave up 2 bases and J gave up 4 bases; unmatched junction bases: 9. Germline values: CDR1 SGHNT, CDR2 YENEEA. There are 18 residues in the CDR3. CDR3 coding DNA: TGTGCCAGCAGCTTACCTCCCGTCGGGACAGGGGGCACCGGGGAGCTGTTTTTT. Translation gives CASSLPPVGTGGTGELFF.

This clone showed up just once. This chain uses TRBV28 with TRBJ2-7; D unresolved. Between the trimmed V and J ends, which lost 4 bases and 5 bases, there was a span of 18 bases. The CDR3 is 15 amino acids. Germline V gives CDR1 MDHEN, CDR2 SYDVKM. In nucleotides, the CDR3 is TGTGCCAGCAGTTCACAAGGAGCAAAGTCGCACGAGCAGTACTTC. Translating it yields CASSSQGAKSHEQYF. Using reference TRBV28 and TRBJ2-7 for the parts outside the CDR3, the full variable domain is DVKVTQSSRYLVKRTGEKVFLECVQDMDHENMFWYRQDPGLGLRLIYFSYDVKMKEKGDIPEGYSVSREKKERFSLILESASTNQTSMYLCASSSQGAKSHEQYFGPGTRLTVT.

This chain uses TRBV6-5 with TRBJ2-7; 10 bases are shared with TRBD1. Germline trimming cut 6 bases from V and 5 bases from J; bases unmatched to any gene: 7. The V gene's germline CDR1 is MNHEY and CDR2 SVGAGI. This CDR3 has 14 amino acids. The chain's CDR3 is CASSTGTGVHEQYF. The CDR3, as DNA: TGTGCCAGCAGCACCGGGACAGGGGTCCACGAGCAGTACTTC.

The rearrangement links TRBV27 to TRBJ1-5; no definite D call. V gave up 2 bases and J gave up 4 bases, with 6 bases separating them. Germline assignment: CDR1 MNHEY and CDR2 SMNVEV (reference sequence). The CDR3 is 13 amino acids. The chain's CDR3 is CASSLLLNQPQHF. DNA of the CDR3: TGTGCCAGCAGTTTACTGCTAAATCAGCCCCAGCATTTT.